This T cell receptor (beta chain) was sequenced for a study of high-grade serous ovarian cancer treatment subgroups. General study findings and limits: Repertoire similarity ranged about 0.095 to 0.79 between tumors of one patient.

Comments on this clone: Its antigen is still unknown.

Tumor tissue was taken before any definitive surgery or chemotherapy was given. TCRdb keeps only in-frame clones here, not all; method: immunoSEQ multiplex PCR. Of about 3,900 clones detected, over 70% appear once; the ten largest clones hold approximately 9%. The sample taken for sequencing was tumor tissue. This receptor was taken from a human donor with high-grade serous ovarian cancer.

The CDR3 DNA is TGTGCCAGCCGGGATGGGAGCCTCCCTGAGACCCAGTACTTC. Translated, it gives CASRDGSLPETQYF. This chain uses TRBV2 with TRBJ2-5, with D tentatively TRBD2 (5 bases). The CDR3 is 14 amino acids. Germline values: CDR1 SNHLY, CDR2 FYNNEI. V was pared by 8 bases and J by 5 bases, with 18 bases between.